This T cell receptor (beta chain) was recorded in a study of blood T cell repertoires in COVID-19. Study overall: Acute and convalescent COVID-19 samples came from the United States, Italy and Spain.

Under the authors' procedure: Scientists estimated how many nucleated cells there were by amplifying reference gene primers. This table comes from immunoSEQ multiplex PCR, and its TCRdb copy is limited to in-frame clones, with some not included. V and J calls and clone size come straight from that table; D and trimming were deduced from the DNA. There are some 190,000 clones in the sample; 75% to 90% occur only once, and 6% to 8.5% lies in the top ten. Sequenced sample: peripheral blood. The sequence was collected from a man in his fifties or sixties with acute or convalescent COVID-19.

For the CDR3, the DNA is TGTGCCAGCAACAGACAGGGGGTTGGGCCCCAGCATTTT. Protein sequence: CASNRQGVGPQHF. This sequence joins TRBV9 and TRBJ1-5, with 9 positions matching TRBD1. The CDR3 contains 13 residues. Looked up from germline, CDR1 is SGDLS and CDR2 is YYNGEE. The V gene end was trimmed by 6 bases and the J gene end by 9 bases; junction bases not matched to a gene: 7.